This TCR beta chain appears in the sequencing data of a study of blood T cell repertoires in COVID-19. This table comes from immunoSEQ multiplex PCR, and its TCRdb copy is limited to in-frame clones, with some not included. This repertoire shows about 220,000 clones, around 83% found once; its top ten account for about 1.3%. The V gene's germline CDR1 is MNHEY and CDR2 SVGAGI. V was cut by 6 bases and J by 7 bases, with 19 bases left in between. This CDR3 is built from 15 residues. Participants' reported clinical history set cohort assignment. This TCR came from a woman aged 40-49 years with acute COVID-19. The chain links TRBV6-5 to TRBJ1-5; no definite D call. Sequenced sample: PBMCs or T cells enriched from blood (not recorded which). In DNA, the CDR3 is TGTGCCAGCAGCCTTGACCAGCAGGCCAACCAGCCCCAGCATTTT. Residues: CASSLDQQANQPQHF.